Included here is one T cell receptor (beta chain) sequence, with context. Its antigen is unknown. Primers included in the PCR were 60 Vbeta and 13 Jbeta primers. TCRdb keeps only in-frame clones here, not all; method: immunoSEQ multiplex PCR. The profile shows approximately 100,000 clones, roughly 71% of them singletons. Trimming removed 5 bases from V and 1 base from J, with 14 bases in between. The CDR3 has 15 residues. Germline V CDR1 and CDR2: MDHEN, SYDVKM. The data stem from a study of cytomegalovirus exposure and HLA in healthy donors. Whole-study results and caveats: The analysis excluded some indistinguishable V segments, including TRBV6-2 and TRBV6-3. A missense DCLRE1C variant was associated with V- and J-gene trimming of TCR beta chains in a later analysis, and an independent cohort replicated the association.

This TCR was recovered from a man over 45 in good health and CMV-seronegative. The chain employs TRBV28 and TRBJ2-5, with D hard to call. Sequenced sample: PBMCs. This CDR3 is CASSPGSNIQETQYF. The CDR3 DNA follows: TGTGCCAGCAGTCCCGGGTCAAATATCCAAGAGACCCAGTACTTC.